One and the same sample provided the 6 T cell receptor beta chains below, sequenced in a study of early T cells in non-severe SARS-CoV-2 infection. One entry per CDR3 protein, called by TCRdb with MiXCR from the 5' RACE reads. The sample lists about 40,000 distinct CDR3 sequences, 4.5% to 5% seen once, with approximately 4.8% in the top ten. Source material: whole blood. These TCRs come from an adult who was a healthcare worker with PCR-confirmed SARS-CoV-2 infection or an uninfected control (not recorded which).

This clonotype was detected only a few times. The chain has TRBV4-1 and TRBJ2-7; D may be TRBD1 or TRBD2 (5 bases each). Germline V gene lookup returns CDR1 MGHRA and CDR2 YSYEKL. The V end was cut by 4 bases, the J end by 6 bases, with 19 bases between. The CDR3 runs to 15 residues. This CDR3 reads CASSLPPGPRIEQYF. The DNA for the CDR3 is TGCGCCAGCAGCCTACCCCCGGGACCCCGTATCGAGCAGTACTTC.

Worth noting for this clonotype: One end of the junction is discordant with germline, which a read error may explain. This chain joins TRBV3-1 and TRBJ2-7; perhaps TRBD1 as D (6 bases). Germline V CDR1 and CDR2: LGHDT, YNNKEL (reference sequence). The CDR3 spans 13 residues. The CDR3 DNA follows: TGTGCCAGCAGCCAGGACAGTACCTACAAGCAGTACTTC. As protein: CASSQDSTYKQYF.

This clonotype was found many times. The chain is built from TRBV27 and TRBJ2-2, with D perhaps TRBD2 (6 bases). V was pared by 7 bases and J by 7 bases, with 19 bases between. The germline CDR1 and CDR2 sequences are MNHEY and SMNVEV (reference sequence). CDR3 size: 15 residues. The CDR3: CASTRLTSDNGELFF. The CDR3 coding sequence is TGTGCCAGCACAAGGTTGACTAGTGATAACGGGGAGCTGTTTTTT.

The chain has TRBV6-5 and TRBJ2-3; D tentatively reads TRBD1 or TRBD2 (5 bases each). V lost 6 bases and J lost 1, with 11 bases in between. This CDR3 contains 14 residues. Germline V gene lookup returns CDR1 MNHEY and CDR2 SVGAGI. As DNA, the CDR3 is TGTGCCAGCAGCTCAGGGAGACGCACAGATACGCAGTATTTT. Amino acids: CASSSGRRTDTQYF.

This clonotype ranks as large. The chain recombines TRBV27 with TRBJ2-5; tentatively, D is TRBD2 (5 bases). The V end lost 1 base, the J end lost 5 bases, and 14 bases lay between the germline ends. The germline gives CDR1 MNHEY, CDR2 SMNVEV (reference sequence). This CDR3 region has 15 residues. The CDR3 DNA sequence: TGTGCCAGCAGTTTATACCCCGGGGTAGCCGAGACCCAGTACTTC. Translated: CASSLYPGVAETQYF.

This clonotype was counted many times. The chain joins TRBV11-2 to TRBJ2-7, with D possibly being TRBD2 (6 bases). The CDR3 runs to 16 residues. CDR1 SGHAT and CDR2 FQNNGV come from the germline V gene. V lost 5 bases and J 0 bases, leaving 17 bases between the germline ends. CDR3 DNA: TGTGCCAGCAGCCTTAGTAGGAGGGGAGGCTCCTACGAGCAGTACTTC. Translating it yields CASSLSRRGGSYEQYF.